One and the same sample provided the 18 T cell receptor beta chains below, sequenced in a study of spatial heterogeneity in lung cancer. MiXCR, run by TCRdb on the 5' RACE reads, gives a single entry per CDR3 protein. The data show 2,000 to 2,500 distinct CDR3 sequences, roughly 21% seen once. As to time point: sample taken at primary tumor resection. Sequencing covered unsorted whole RNA taken from tumor, nontumor lung or frozen PBMC. The sample here was PBMCs, taken at surgery. Receptors were obtained from a male donor with early-stage non-small cell lung cancer.

There are many counts of this clonotype. The chain joins TRBV4-1 to TRBJ1-2; 7 nucleotides agree with TRBD1. Germline CDR1 and CDR2: MGHRA and YSYEKL. CDR3 length: 15 amino acids. The junction had 7 bases not matched to a gene; V was cut back by 2 bases and J by 4 bases. CDR3 sequence: CASSQPKTGLYGYTF. The CDR3 region has the DNA TGCGCCAGCAGCCAACCTAAGACAGGGCTCTATGGCTACACCTTC.

Details on this clonotype: The germline gene is not matched at one end of the junction; a read error may be the cause. This rearrangement joins TRBV7-9 to TRBJ1-4; no firm D call. Germline V gene data show CDR1 as SEHNR and CDR2 as FQNEAQ (reference sequence). The CDR3 sequence is 12 residues long. The CDR3 sequence is CASSLDQGSQSF. In DNA, the CDR3 is TGTGCCAGCAGCTTAGATCAAGGCAGCCAATCTTTT.

This clonotype was observed a handful of times. V is TRBV7-9 and J is TRBJ2-5; TRBD1 is a possible D gene (6 bases). V was pared by 4 bases and J by 3 bases, with 12 bases between. This CDR3 contains 14 residues. In germline, CDR1 is SEHNR, CDR2 FQNEAQ (reference sequence). The CDR3 spells CASSWGLAEETQYF. The CDR3 DNA follows: TGTGCCAGCAGCTGGGGGCTAGCCGAAGAGACCCAGTACTTC.

By sample fraction, this clonotype is medium-sized. CDR3 nucleotide sequence: TGTGCCAGCAGCATGGACTCTAACACCGGGGAGCTGTTTTTT. Its translation is CASSMDSNTGELFF. The V and J genes are TRBV13 and TRBJ2-2; D is perhaps TRBD2 (5 bases). V was pared by 5 bases and J by 2 bases, with 9 bases between. The CDR3 has 14 residues. Germline V lookup: CDR1 PRHDT, CDR2 FYEKMQ (reference sequence).

This clonotype is classed as medium-sized. The chain has TRBV6-1 and TRBJ2-7; D is unresolved. Germline V CDR1 and CDR2: MNHNS, SASEGT. This CDR3 region has 13 residues. V dropped 7 bases and J dropped 3 bases, with 13 bases sitting between them. CDR3 in DNA: TGTGCCAGCACGCCAGGTCTTAACTACGAGCAGTACTTC. Translated: CASTPGLNYEQYF.

The chain couples TRBV7-9 to TRBJ2-7; D is tentatively TRBD1 or TRBD2 (5 bases each). The V end lost 5 bases, the J end lost 0 bases, and 14 bases lay between the germline ends. CDR3 length: 15 amino acids. Germline loops: CDR1 SEHNR, CDR2 FQNEAQ (reference sequence). The CDR3 region has the DNA TGTGCCAGCAGCAAAAACGGTGGGGGCTCCTACGAGCAGTACTTC. This gives the protein CASSKNGGGSYEQYF.

By sample fraction, this clonotype is medium-sized. This rearrangement joins TRBV19 to TRBJ2-2; D not resolved. The CDR3 length is 10 residues. Deletions cut 6 bases from V and 6 bases from J, with 2 bases between. Germline-derived CDR1 and CDR2 are LNHDA and SQIVND (reference sequence). CDR3 in amino acids: CASRAGELFF. Here the CDR3 DNA reads TGTGCCAGTAGGGCCGGGGAGCTGTTTTTT.

This clonotype qualifies as medium-sized. The chain has TRBV7-2 and TRBJ2-3, with 8 bases lining up with TRBD2. The junction had 2 bases not matched to a gene; V was cut back by 2 bases and J by 4 bases. CDR3 length equals 14 residues. Per germline, CDR1 SGHTA and CDR2 FQGNSA. CDR3 DNA sequence: TGTGCCAGCAGCTTAAGCGGGAGTGCAGATACGCAGTATTTT. Protein: CASSLSGSADTQYF.

This clonotype is medium-sized by share. The chain recombines TRBV29-1 with TRBJ2-1, with D possibly matching TRBD2 (6 bases). CDR3 length: 17 amino acids. The germline V gene has CDR1 SQVTM and CDR2 ANQGSEA. Trimming cost V 0 bases and J 0 bases, with 15 bases left between them. DNA of the CDR3: TGCAGCGTTGAAGAGCGGCGCGGGGCTTCCTCCTACAATGAGCAGTTCTTC. It is translated as CSVEERRGASSYNEQFF.

This clonotype has just a few counts. The V and J genes are TRBV7-8 and TRBJ2-3; no clear D gene. Germline lookup yields CDR1 SGHVS and CDR2 FQNEAQ. Trimming pared 4 bases from V and 6 bases from J, leaving 14 bases between. The length of the CDR3 is 14 residues. The CDR3 loop is CASSSGSTFDTQYF. In DNA form, the CDR3 reads TGTGCCAGCAGCTCCGGGTCCACCTTCGATACGCAGTATTTT.

The genes are TRBV21-1 and TRBJ2-7; the table's D call, TRBD2, was not checked against the DNA. TRBV21-1 is described as a pseudogene. The CDR3 has 16 residues. CDR3 loop: CASSSPGREASYEQYF. CDR3 DNA: TGTGCCAGCAGCAGCCCGGGGCGGGAGGCCTCCTACGAGCAGTACTTC.

The chain uses TRBV3-1 and TRBJ2-7; D not certain. The CDR3 has 12 amino acids. Germline CDR1 is LGHDT and CDR2 is YNNKEL (reference sequence). With 4 bases removed from V and 3 bases from J, the gap between germline ends came to 7 bases. CDR3 amino acids: CASSRGFYEQYF. In DNA, the CDR3 is TGTGCCAGCAGCCGAGGTTTCTACGAGCAGTACTTC.

The chain links TRBV24-1 to TRBJ2-2, with TRBD1 matching 8 bases. This CDR3 is built from 16 residues. Germline V CDR1 and CDR2: KGHDR, SFDVKD. V was pared by 4 bases and J by 4 bases, with 7 bases of the junction left unmatched. The CDR3 DNA reads as TGTGCCACCAGTGACATTGACAGGGGCGCCACCGGGGAGCTGTTTTTT. Translated, it gives CATSDIDRGATGELFF.

This clonotype is medium-sized in the sample. J is TRBJ2-3 and V is TRBV20-1; 8 bases line up with TRBD2. The CDR3 contains 14 residues. The V gene end was trimmed by 3 bases and the J gene end by 1 base; junction bases not matched to a gene: 3. Per the germline V gene, CDR1 is DFQATT and CDR2 is SNEGSKA (reference sequence). DNA for the CDR3: TGCAGTGCTAGCGGGGGGGGGCGCACAGATACGCAGTATTTT. Protein sequence: CSASGGGRTDTQYF.

This clonotype was found a few times. Possible read error: a much larger clone is one base away. CDR3 in DNA: TGTGCCGGGAGAGGGGTCGCTGCCCAAGCTTTCTTT. It specifies CAGRGVAAQAFF. The chain combines TRBV30 with TRBJ1-1; possibly TRBD1 for D (5 bases). CDR1 is GTSNPN and CDR2 is SVGIG in the germline V gene (reference sequence). This CDR3 comprises 12 residues.

By its share, this clonotype is medium-sized (0.01 to 0.1%). The chain is built from TRBV7-2 and TRBJ2-5; no reliable D call. Per the germline V gene, CDR1 is SGHTA and CDR2 is FQGNSA. This CDR3 comprises 16 residues. V lost 2 bases and J 1 base, leaving 14 bases between the germline ends. CDR3 in DNA: TGTGCCAGCAGCTTAAGTGTTCTCACACCCCAAGAGACCCAGTACTTC. Translated: CASSLSVLTPQETQYF.

The rearrangement joins TRBV6-5 to TRBJ2-7; D uncertain. The CDR3 covers 14 residues. Germline CDR1 and CDR2: MNHEY and SVGAGI. Trimming stripped 0 bases from V and 0 bases from J, with 6 bases between. DNA for the CDR3: TGTGCCAGCAGTTACTCCCCCTCCTCCTACGAGCAGTACTTC. As protein: CASSYSPSSYEQYF.

This clonotype turned up a few times. This chain connects TRBV4-2 to TRBJ2-2, with TRBD2 identical over 9 bases. Trimming removed 4 bases from V and 7 bases from J; junction bases left unmatched: 7. The CDR3 loop spans 15 amino acids. CDR1 and CDR2 (germline): LGHNA, YNFKEQ. Written as DNA, the CDR3 is TGTGCCAGCAGCCTCCCGGGACTAGCAGGCGGGGAGCTGTTTTTT. Translation: CASSLPGLAGGELFF.